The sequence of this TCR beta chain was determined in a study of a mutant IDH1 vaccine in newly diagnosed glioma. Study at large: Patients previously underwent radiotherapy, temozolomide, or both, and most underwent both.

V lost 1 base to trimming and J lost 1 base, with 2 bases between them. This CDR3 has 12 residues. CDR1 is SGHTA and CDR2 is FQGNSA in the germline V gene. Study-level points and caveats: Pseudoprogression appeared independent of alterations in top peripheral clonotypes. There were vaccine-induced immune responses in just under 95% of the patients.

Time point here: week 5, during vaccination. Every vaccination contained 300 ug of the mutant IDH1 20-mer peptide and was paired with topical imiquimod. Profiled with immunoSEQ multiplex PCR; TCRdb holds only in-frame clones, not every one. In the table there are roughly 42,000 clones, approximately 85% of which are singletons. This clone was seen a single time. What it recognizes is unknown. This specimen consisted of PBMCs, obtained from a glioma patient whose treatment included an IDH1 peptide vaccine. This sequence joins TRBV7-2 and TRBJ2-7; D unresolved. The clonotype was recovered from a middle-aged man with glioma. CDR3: CASSLGSYEQYF. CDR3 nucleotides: TGTGCCAGCAGCTTAGGGTCCTACGAGCAGTACTTC.